This is a list of T cell receptor beta chains from one sample in a study of blood T cell repertoires in COVID-19. Repertoires were generated with immunoSEQ multiplex PCR, while TCRdb's copy carries only in-frame clones and drops some. The data show 65,000 or so clones, about four fifths seen once. Sequenced sample: peripheral blood. Receptor source: a human donor in a cohort sampled during active COVID-19. CDR3s include the opening cysteine and the closing phenylalanine or tryptophan. D genes are given only for firm matches. Size values are once, few and many counts, or a class for expanded clones, and some rows have none.

clone size: .; J gene: TRBJ1-5; V gene: TRBV12-3/TRBV12-4; D gene: .; CDR3 length: 13; CDR3 protein: CASSPQGFQPQHF; CDR3 DNA: TGTGCCAGCAGCCCACAGGGATTTCAGCCCCAGCATTTT
clone size: .; J gene: TRBJ2-2; V gene: TRBV9; D gene: .; CDR3 length: 16; CDR3 protein: CASSATGQTRSGELFF; CDR3 DNA: TGTGCCAGCAGCGCAACCGGACAGACGAGATCCGGGGAGCTGTTTTTT
clone size: few; J gene: TRBJ2-7; V gene: TRBV9; D gene: TRBD2; CDR3 length: 17; CDR3 protein: CASSFGPTTSGAYEQYF; CDR3 DNA: TGTGCCAGCAGCTTTGGACCTACTACTAGCGGGGCCTACGAGCAGTACTTC
clone size: .; J gene: TRBJ1-1; V gene: TRBV3-1/TRBV3-2; D gene: TRBD1; CDR3 length: 14; CDR3 protein: CASSPRQGRSEAFF; CDR3 DNA: TGTGCCAGCAGCCCACGACAGGGGCGGTCTGAAGCTTTCTTT
clone size: .; J gene: TRBJ2-1; V gene: TRBV6-6; D gene: TRBD2; CDR3 length: 15; CDR3 protein: CASRPGLAGGDEQFF; CDR3 DNA: TGTGCCAGCAGGCCTGGACTAGCGGGGGGGGATGAGCAGTTCTTC
clone size: few; J gene: TRBJ2-7; V gene: TRBV19; D gene: .; CDR3 length: 14; CDR3 protein: CASSTSGQAYEQYF; CDR3 DNA: TGTGCCAGTAGTACGAGCGGGCAAGCCTACGAGCAGTACTTC
clone size: once; J gene: TRBJ1-1; V gene: TRBV7-9; D gene: .; CDR3 length: 15; CDR3 protein: CASSPTWARNTEAFF; CDR3 DNA: TGTGCCAGCAGCCCCACGTGGGCGCGGAACACTGAAGCTTTCTTT
clone size: .; J gene: TRBJ2-1; V gene: TRBV3-1/TRBV3-2; D gene: TRBD1; CDR3 length: 16; CDR3 protein: CASSNSRDRGYNEQFF; CDR3 DNA: TGTGCCAGCAGCAACAGCCGGGACAGGGGCTACAATGAGCAGTTCTTC
clone size: once; J gene: TRBJ2-4; V gene: TRBV19; D gene: .; CDR3 length: 12; CDR3 protein: CASSPGVNIQYF; CDR3 DNA: TGTGCCAGTAGTCCAGGGGTGAACATTCAGTACTTC
clone size: .; J gene: TRBJ2-6; V gene: TRBV2; D gene: .; CDR3 length: 14; CDR3 protein: CASSVRSGANVLTF; CDR3 DNA: TGTGCCAGCAGTGTTCGCTCTGGGGCCAACGTCCTGACTTTC
clone size: .; J gene: TRBJ1-5; V gene: TRBV6-2/TRBV6-3; D gene: .; CDR3 length: 15; CDR3 protein: CASGYKAGWNQPQHF; CDR3 DNA: TGTGCCAGCGGTTACAAAGCGGGGTGGAATCAGCCCCAGCATTTT
clone size: .; J gene: TRBJ1-2; V gene: TRBV6-5; D gene: .; CDR3 length: 14; CDR3 protein: CASLRGQTMGGYTF; CDR3 DNA: TGTGCCAGTTTGCGAGGGCAGACAATGGGCGGCTACACCTTC
clone size: .; J gene: TRBJ2-7; V gene: TRBV5-4; D gene: .; CDR3 length: 14; CDR3 protein: CASSLNGGQYEQYF; CDR3 DNA: TGTGCCAGCAGCTTGAACGGGGGGCAATACGAGCAGTACTTC
clone size: .; J gene: TRBJ2-7; V gene: TRBV18; D gene: TRBD2; CDR3 length: 17; CDR3 protein: CASSPRERDNNTYEQYF; CDR3 DNA: TGTGCCAGCTCACCACGGGAGCGGGATAACAACACCTACGAGCAGTACTTC
clone size: .; J gene: TRBJ2-1; V gene: TRBV18; D gene: TRBD2; CDR3 length: 18; CDR3 protein: CASSPPPTGTSSRGEQFF; CDR3 DNA: TGTGCCAGCTCACCCCCCCCTACCGGGACTAGCTCACGGGGGGAGCAGTTCTTC
clone size: .; J gene: TRBJ1-4; V gene: TRBV13; D gene: .; CDR3 length: 14; CDR3 protein: CASSLGEPNEKLFF; CDR3 DNA: TGTGCCAGCAGCTTAGGAGAGCCTAATGAAAAACTGTTTTTT
clone size: once; J gene: TRBJ2-1; V gene: TRBV5-1; D gene: .; CDR3 length: 16; CDR3 protein: CASSLGSGLQTNEQFF; CDR3 DNA: TGCGCCAGCAGCTTGGGATCGGGACTCCAAACGAATGAGCAGTTCTTC
clone size: once; J gene: TRBJ2-5; V gene: TRBV5-1; D gene: .; CDR3 length: 13; CDR3 protein: CASSSSAYETQYF; CDR3 DNA: TGCGCCAGCAGCTCCTCCGCCTATGAGACCCAGTACTTC
clone size: .; J gene: TRBJ2-1; V gene: TRBV5-1; D gene: .; CDR3 length: 14; CDR3 protein: CASSLNVAGNEQFF; CDR3 DNA: TGCGCCAGCAGCTTGAACGTTGCGGGGAATGAGCAGTTCTTC
clone size: .; J gene: TRBJ1-2; V gene: TRBV6-2/TRBV6-3; D gene: .; CDR3 length: 13; CDR3 protein: CASSPRHIGSYTF; CDR3 DNA: TGTGCCAGCAGCCCTAGACATATCGGAAGCTACACCTTC
clone size: .; J gene: TRBJ2-3; V gene: TRBV5-1; D gene: .; CDR3 length: 16; CDR3 protein: CASSPPESRSTDTQYF; CDR3 DNA: TGCGCCAGCAGCCCCCCTGAGTCCCGTAGCACAGATACGCAGTATTTT
clone size: .; J gene: TRBJ2-4; V gene: TRBV30; D gene: TRBD2; CDR3 length: 15; CDR3 protein: CAWSRTSGGGVIQYF; CDR3 DNA: TGTGCCTGGAGTCGGACTAGCGGGGGCGGAGTCATTCAGTACTTC
clone size: .; J gene: TRBJ2-2; V gene: TRBV10-1; D gene: .; CDR3 length: 15; CDR3 protein: CASSDLRGSTGELFF; CDR3 DNA: TGCGCCAGCAGTGACCTTCGAGGAAGCACCGGGGAGCTGTTTTTT
clone size: .; J gene: TRBJ1-5; V gene: TRBV2; D gene: .; CDR3 length: 13; CDR3 protein: CASEGGNNQPQHF; CDR3 DNA: TGTGCCAGCGAAGGGGGAAACAATCAGCCCCAGCATTTT
clone size: .; J gene: TRBJ1-1; V gene: TRBV6-2/TRBV6-3; D gene: .; CDR3 length: 14; CDR3 protein: CASSATLANTEAFF; CDR3 DNA: TGTGCCAGCAGCGCGACCTTAGCGAACACTGAAGCTTTCTTT
clone size: .; J gene: TRBJ1-1; V gene: TRBV14; D gene: .; CDR3 length: 14; CDR3 protein: CASSLAGRHTEAFF; CDR3 DNA: TGTGCCAGCAGCCTAGCGGGGAGGCACACTGAAGCTTTCTTT
clone size: .; J gene: TRBJ2-5; V gene: TRBV7-2; D gene: TRBD2; CDR3 length: 14; CDR3 protein: CASRLSGGEGSQYF; CDR3 DNA: TGTGCCAGCAGGCTATCCGGGGGGGAAGGCTCCCAGTACTTC
clone size: .; J gene: TRBJ1-1; V gene: TRBV12-5; D gene: .; CDR3 length: 12; CDR3 protein: CASGLGEPRAFF; CDR3 DNA: TGTGCTAGTGGCCTAGGAGAACCTAGGGCTTTCTTT
clone size: .; J gene: TRBJ2-5; V gene: TRBV11-3; D gene: TRBD1; CDR3 length: 15; CDR3 protein: CASSEGQGGPGDQYF; CDR3 DNA: TGTGCCAGCAGCGAGGGACAGGGTGGGCCCGGCGACCAGTACTTC
clone size: few; J gene: TRBJ1-6; V gene: TRBV5-1; D gene: .; CDR3 length: 15; CDR3 protein: CASTVQGLENSPLHF; CDR3 DNA: TGCGCCAGCACCGTCCAAGGCCTAGAGAATTCACCCCTCCACTTT
clone size: large; J gene: TRBJ2-2; V gene: TRBV4-1; D gene: .; CDR3 length: 12; CDR3 protein: CASSHQGGELFF; CDR3 DNA: TGCGCCAGCAGCCACCAGGGCGGGGAGCTGTTTTTT
clone size: few; J gene: TRBJ2-1; V gene: TRBV24-1; D gene: TRBD2; CDR3 length: 13; CDR3 protein: CATGLAGVSEQFF; CDR3 DNA: TGTGCCACCGGGCTAGCGGGAGTAAGTGAGCAGTTCTTC
clone size: .; J gene: TRBJ2-1; V gene: TRBV4-1; D gene: .; CDR3 length: 16; CDR3 protein: CASSQDSRGTYNEQFF; CDR3 DNA: TGCGCCAGCAGCCAAGACTCCAGGGGTACCTACAATGAGCAGTTCTTC
clone size: .; J gene: TRBJ2-5; V gene: TRBV7-9; D gene: .; CDR3 length: 15; CDR3 protein: CASTLKRSDQETQYF; CDR3 DNA: TGTGCCAGCACCTTAAAGCGTAGCGACCAAGAGACCCAGTACTTC
clone size: .; J gene: TRBJ1-2; V gene: TRBV18; D gene: TRBD1; CDR3 length: 15; CDR3 protein: CASSPPGQKDYGYTF; CDR3 DNA: TGTGCCAGCTCACCCCCGGGACAGAAAGACTATGGCTACACCTTC
clone size: .; J gene: TRBJ2-5; V gene: TRBV5-6; D gene: .; CDR3 length: 13; CDR3 protein: CASSLVSVETQYF; CDR3 DNA: TGTGCCAGCAGCTTGGTCTCGGTGGAGACCCAGTACTTC
clone size: .; J gene: TRBJ2-3; V gene: TRBV2; D gene: .; CDR3 length: 13; CDR3 protein: CASGGVQTDTQYF; CDR3 DNA: TGTGCCAGCGGAGGGGTCCAGACAGATACGCAGTATTTT
clone size: .; J gene: TRBJ1-1; V gene: TRBV7-3; D gene: .; CDR3 length: 14; CDR3 protein: CASSLQGGNTEAFF; CDR3 DNA: TGTGCCAGCAGCTTACAGGGTGGAAACACTGAAGCTTTCTTT
clone size: .; J gene: TRBJ2-7; V gene: TRBV21-1; D gene: .; CDR3 length: 13; CDR3 protein: CASRDTGCGEQYF; CDR3 DNA: TGTGCCAGCAGGGACACAGGGTGTGGCGAGCAGTACTTC
clone size: .; J gene: TRBJ2-3; V gene: TRBV27; D gene: .; CDR3 length: 11; CDR3 protein: CASSLEGTQYF; CDR3 DNA: TGTGCCAGCAGTTTAGAGGGTACGCAGTATTTT
clone size: .; J gene: TRBJ2-1; V gene: TRBV11-2; D gene: .; CDR3 length: 15; CDR3 protein: CASSIGGLFGGEQFF; CDR3 DNA: TGTGCCAGCAGCATAGGGGGACTTTTTGGGGGTGAGCAGTTCTTC
clone size: .; J gene: TRBJ2-1; V gene: TRBV21-1; D gene: .; CDR3 length: 18; CDR3 protein: CASSNPPSGTSDYNEQFF; CDR3 DNA: TGTGCCAGCAGCAACCCCCCTAGCGGGACCAGCGATTACAATGAGCAGTTCTTC
clone size: few; J gene: TRBJ2-7; V gene: TRBV11-3; D gene: TRBD1; CDR3 length: 13; CDR3 protein: CASSNTGTGEQYF; CDR3 DNA: TGTGCCAGCAGCAACACCGGGACAGGGGAGCAGTACTTC
clone size: .; J gene: TRBJ2-1; V gene: TRBV28; D gene: TRBD2; CDR3 length: 17; CDR3 protein: CASKSGGLAGALNEQFF; CDR3 DNA: TGTGCCAGCAAATCCGGCGGGCTAGCGGGAGCCCTCAATGAGCAGTTCTTC
clone size: .; J gene: TRBJ2-6; V gene: TRBV5-1; D gene: TRBD1; CDR3 length: 19; CDR3 protein: CASSLGRTGYQSGANVLTF; CDR3 DNA: TGCGCCAGCAGCTTGGGACGGACAGGCTACCAATCTGGGGCCAACGTCCTGACTTTC
clone size: .; J gene: TRBJ1-1; V gene: TRBV24-1; D gene: TRBD1; CDR3 length: 13; CDR3 protein: CATRETGDTEAFF; CDR3 DNA: TGTGCCACCAGGGAGACAGGGGACACTGAAGCTTTCTTT
clone size: .; J gene: TRBJ1-5; V gene: TRBV3-1/TRBV3-2; D gene: .; CDR3 length: 16; CDR3 protein: CASSPSKGLFSQPQHF; CDR3 DNA: TGTGCCAGCAGCCCCTCGAAGGGACTTTTCAGTCAGCCCCAGCATTTT
clone size: few; J gene: TRBJ2-2; V gene: TRBV18; D gene: .; CDR3 length: 13; CDR3 protein: CASSPRDKAELFF; CDR3 DNA: TGTGCCAGCTCACCCCGGGACAAAGCGGAGCTGTTTTTT
clone size: many; J gene: TRBJ1-4; V gene: TRBV5-4; D gene: TRBD1; CDR3 length: 16; CDR3 protein: CASSSSGGTGREKLFF; CDR3 DNA: TGTGCCAGCAGCTCCTCTGGCGGGACAGGGCGGGAAAAACTGTTTTTT
clone size: .; J gene: TRBJ1-1; V gene: TRBV6-5; D gene: TRBD1; CDR3 length: 15; CDR3 protein: CASSSPGQGGTEAFF; CDR3 DNA: TGTGCCAGCAGTTCGCCGGGACAGGGAGGTACTGAAGCTTTCTTT
clone size: .; J gene: TRBJ1-2; V gene: TRBV3-1/TRBV3-2; D gene: .; CDR3 length: 15; CDR3 protein: CASSQEARANYGYTF; CDR3 DNA: TGTGCCAGCAGCCAAGAAGCGCGAGCTAACTATGGCTACACCTTC
clone size: .; J gene: TRBJ2-1; V gene: TRBV2; D gene: .; CDR3 length: 16; CDR3 protein: CASTVVSARAHNEQFF; CDR3 DNA: TGTGCCAGCACCGTCGTTAGCGCGAGGGCCCACAATGAGCAGTTCTTC
clone size: .; J gene: TRBJ2-7; V gene: TRBV6-2/TRBV6-3; D gene: .; CDR3 length: 13; CDR3 protein: CASSRTGDYEQYF; CDR3 DNA: TGTGCCAGCAGTCGTACAGGAGACTACGAGCAGTACTTC
clone size: .; J gene: TRBJ1-3; V gene: TRBV9; D gene: .; CDR3 length: 15; CDR3 protein: CASREDEISGNTIYF; CDR3 DNA: TGTGCCAGCCGAGAGGATGAAATCTCTGGAAACACCATATATTTT
clone size: .; J gene: TRBJ2-1; V gene: TRBV7-9; D gene: .; CDR3 length: 12; CDR3 protein: CASTPAGYEQFF; CDR3 DNA: TGTGCCAGCACCCCGGCGGGATATGAGCAGTTCTTC
clone size: few; J gene: TRBJ1-2; V gene: TRBV30; D gene: .; CDR3 length: 14; CDR3 protein: CAWSRTDSNYGYTF; CDR3 DNA: TGTGCCTGGAGTCGGACGGACTCAAACTATGGCTACACCTTC
clone size: few; J gene: TRBJ1-1; V gene: TRBV29-1; D gene: .; CDR3 length: 12; CDR3 protein: CSAHRGNTEAFF; CDR3 DNA: TGCAGCGCACATAGAGGGAACACTGAAGCTTTCTTT
clone size: many; J gene: TRBJ2-7; V gene: TRBV27; D gene: .; CDR3 length: 14; CDR3 protein: CASSPQAVSYEQYF; CDR3 DNA: TGTGCCAGCAGTCCGCAGGCTGTCTCCTACGAGCAGTACTTC
clone size: once; J gene: TRBJ2-7; V gene: TRBV10-3; D gene: TRBD2; CDR3 length: 17; CDR3 protein: CAISESLKPSGSYEQYF; CDR3 DNA: TGTGCCATCAGTGAGTCCCTCAAACCTAGCGGGAGCTACGAGCAGTACTTC
clone size: .; J gene: TRBJ1-1; V gene: TRBV19; D gene: .; CDR3 length: 13; CDR3 protein: CASSIVAGTEAFF; CDR3 DNA: TGTGCCAGTAGTATAGTTGCGGGTACTGAAGCTTTCTTT